The clone carrying this T cell receptor (beta chain) has a single count. Lacking the conserved final phenylalanine or tryptophan, this CDR3 likely reflects a read error. The DNA is left out, because the CDR3 cannot be placed on it with certainty; the CDR3 is given as TCRdb lists it. Generated by immunoSEQ multiplex PCR, the TCRdb table keeps only in-frame clones and is missing some. The sample has 30,000 or so clones; roughly 84% are singletons. The record originates from a study of sequential checkpoint blockade in melanoma. Germline CDR1 SGHNT, CDR2 YYREEE (reference sequence). The CDR3 extends over 13 residues, inclusive of both ends. As to treatment: randomized to nivolumab then ipilimumab (arm A) or the reverse (arm B).

This TCR was sampled from a human donor with melanoma. The chain couples TRBV5-4 to TRBJ2-7; the table names TRBD1, a call not compared with the DNA. Specimen: CD8+ T cells sorted from blood (inferred from file names), collected from a patient given nivolumab and ipilimumab in sequence. CDR3 region: CASSYHPGQGLLL.